This T cell receptor (beta chain) came from a study of blood T cell repertoires in COVID-19. Sequencing was performed with immunoSEQ multiplex PCR; in TCRdb, only in-frame clones are kept and a portion is missing. The sample has some 460,000 clones; 75% to 90% are singletons. This CDR3 has 19 amino acids. The age range of participants was about 18 to 95 years, with residence in about two dozen US areas. This chain joins TRBV12-2 and TRBJ2-3; the table's D gene call, TRBD1, was not cross checked with the DNA. TRBV12-2 is deemed a pseudogene. Sequencing input: PBMCs or T cells enriched from blood (not recorded which). This clonotype was obtained from a woman aged 18 to 35 who had recovered from COVID-19. The CDR3 sequence: CASRLSNSGYRGQADTQYF. The CDR3, as DNA: TGTGCAAGTCGCTTATCAAATTCGGGGTACAGGGGGCAAGCAGATACGCAGTATTTT.